The clone carrying this T cell receptor (beta chain) has a handful of counts. Its target is not known. The sample comes from a study of T-cell memory formation after mild COVID-19. Study overall: TCR clusters were mostly confined to one donor each.

Whole-study findings and limits: Contracting clones from day 15 to 85 had balanced CD4/CD8; later expanders favoured CD4+. Pre-infection memory held some responding clones, suggesting pre-existing cross-reactive T cells responded.

Constant-segment primers and 5'RACE yielded cDNA libraries for TCR alpha and TCR beta, each carrying sample barcodes and UMIs. TCRdb passed the 5' RACE reads through MiXCR, listing each CDR3 protein once. The sample contains about 110,000 distinct CDR3 sequences, approximately 15% of which appear only once. Sequenced sample: PBMCs or a T cell subset sorted from them (not recorded which). The sequence was obtained from a man younger than 30 who had mild COVID-19 (a few samples of this study predate the infection). Cell type and time point are not known.

This CDR3 reads CASKDRAANTEAFF. In DNA form, the CDR3 reads TGTGCCAGCAAGGACAGGGCGGCGAACACTGAAGCTTTCTTT. The chain couples TRBV7-2 to TRBJ1-1; 8 bases agree with TRBD1. The length of the CDR3 is 14 residues. The trim removed 7 bases at V and 1 base at J, leaving 5 bases unmatched. Germline CDR1 reads SGHTA; CDR2 reads FQGNSA.